Presented here are 31 T cell receptor beta chains from one specimen sequenced in a study of blood T cells in healthy people across ages. A second 7 to 11 cycle PCR used barcoded and J-beta primers. A single record per CDR3 protein comes from TCRdb applying MiXCR to the 5' RACE reads. The sample gives fewer than 2,000,000 distinct CDR3 sequences, roughly two fifths of which show up once; approximately 22% is in the top ten. Sequenced material: blood. The origin of the receptors is a human donor in good health.

The chain links TRBV13 to TRBJ2-4, with TRBD1 as a possible D gene (7 bases). The CDR3 is made up of 17 amino acids. V gave up 0 bases and J gave up 13 bases, with 25 bases separating them. Germline loops: CDR1 PRHDT, CDR2 FYEKMQ (reference sequence). This chain's CDR3 is CASSLGGGQQPYNEQYF. DNA of the CDR3: TGTGCCAGCAGCTTAGGCGGGGGACAGCAACCTTACAATGAGCAGTACTTC.

The chain links TRBV15 to TRBJ1-1; D unresolved. CDR3 length: 16 amino acids. Germline lookup yields CDR1 LNHNV and CDR2 YYDKDF (reference sequence). V was clipped by 0 bases and J by 1 base, with 12 bases between them. In DNA form, the CDR3 reads TGTGCCACCAGCAGAGACCCTTTTGACCCGAACACTGAAGCTTTCTTT. Its translation: CATSRDPFDPNTEAFF.

This clonotype turned up a few times. This sequence joins TRBV27 and TRBJ2-1; 10 nucleotides align to TRBD2. Germline V gene data show CDR1 as MNHEY and CDR2 as SMNVEV (reference sequence). Trimming at V came to 0 bases and at J to 1 base, leaving 3 bases not matched to a gene. This CDR3 contains 17 residues. The DNA of the CDR3 is TGTGCCAGCAGTTTATCAGCGGGGGGGCTATCCTACAATGAGCAGTTCTTC. Protein: CASSLSAGGLSYNEQFF.

This clonotype has a handful of counts. The chain couples TRBV20-1 to TRBJ1-1, with a possible D match to TRBD1 (5 bases). V lost 4 bases and J 11 bases, leaving 23 bases between the germline ends. This CDR3 region has 14 residues. CDR1 is DFQATT, CDR2 SNEGSKA, per germline (reference sequence). The CDR3 sequence is CSAMTVSYGGSAFF. The CDR3 nucleotides are TGCAGTGCTATGACAGTCTCTTACGGGGGGTCTGCTTTCTTT.

This clonotype was observed once. The CDR3, as DNA: TGTGCCAGCAGGGGAGTCGGCCACCGGGCGGCTTTCTTT. The encoded protein is CASRGVGHRAAFF. This chain links TRBV6-2 or TRBV6-3 with TRBJ1-1, with no clear D. The CDR3 runs 13 residues. In germline, CDR1 is MNHEY, CDR2 SVGEGT. Trimming left V 6 bases short and J 11 bases short, with 19 bases between.

This clonotype was seen repeatedly, ten times or more. The CDR3 DNA follows: TGTGCCAGCAGCTTCCCCCTGGGGTCGGAAAACGTCCTGACTTTC. As protein: CASSFPLGSENVLTF. The chain is built from TRBV7-2 and TRBJ2-6; no clear D gene. CDR1 is SGHTA and CDR2 is FQGNSA in the germline V gene. Trimming took 3 bases from V and 10 from J, leaving 16 bases between them. CDR3 size: 15 residues.

In this sample, this clonotype turned up once. The chain recombines TRBV10-3 with TRBJ1-1; no clear D. Trimming stripped 3 bases from V and 4 bases from J, with 12 bases between. CDR3 length: 14 residues. Germline V gene data show CDR1 as ENHRY and CDR2 as SYGVKD. This CDR3 is CAISDEGMATEAFF. The CDR3 DNA is TGTGCCATCAGTGACGAGGGTATGGCCACTGAAGCTTTCTTT.

The chain recombines TRBV5-5 with TRBJ1-2; a possible D gene is TRBD1 (6 bases). This CDR3 region has 15 residues. Between the trimmed V and J ends, which lost 1 base and 2 bases, there was a span of 12 bases. The germline CDR1 and CDR2 sequences are SGHKS and YYEKEE (reference sequence). CDR3 protein: CASSLLAGANYGYTF. DNA of the CDR3: TGTGCCAGCAGCTTGCTGGCAGGGGCGAACTATGGCTACACCTTC.

This sequence joins TRBV6-5 and TRBJ2-4; 7 bases agree with TRBD2. The J call could be wrong; TRBJ2-5 is a better fit for the DNA end. Germline values: CDR1 MNHEY, CDR2 SVGAGI. This CDR3 is 16 amino acids long. CDR3 sequence reads: CASSYSGLDGSETQYF. Written as DNA, the CDR3 is TGTGCCAGCAGTTACTCAGGACTAGATGGCTCGGAGACCCAGTACTTC.

The V and J genes are TRBV29-1 and TRBJ1-5; D might be TRBD1 (6 bases). Trimming removed 4 bases at V and 3 bases at J, with 13 bases between. CDR1 and CDR2 (germline): SQVTM, ANQGSEA. The CDR3 covers 14 residues. The CDR3 sequence: CSVGETGINQPQHF. The CDR3 nucleotides read TGCAGCGTTGGAGAGACAGGCATCAATCAGCCCCAGCATTTT.

The genes are TRBV7-9 and TRBJ2-7, with D tentatively TRBD1 or TRBD2 (6 bases each). Trimming left V 1 base short and J 5 bases short, with 21 bases between. The CDR3 totals 17 residues. CDR1 is SEHNR, CDR2 FQNEAQ, per germline (reference sequence). CDR3 protein: CASSLVIRGGGAHEQYF. The DNA for the CDR3 is TGTGCCAGCAGCTTAGTTATCCGTGGGGGCGGGGCCCACGAGCAGTACTTC.

The rearrangement uses TRBV28 and TRBJ2-4; 7 bases agree with TRBD1. V shed 6 bases and J 0 bases; nucleotides not matched to a gene: 14. Per the germline V gene, CDR1 is MDHEN and CDR2 is SYDVKM. This CDR3 region has 18 residues. The CDR3: CASRGRDRYLLAKNIQYF. The CDR3 region has the DNA TGTGCCAGCAGGGGCCGGGACAGATATTTACTAGCCAAAAACATTCAGTACTTC.

The rearrangement joins TRBV6-1 to TRBJ2-1; 7 nucleotides match TRBD2. The CDR3 runs to 15 residues. Germline V gene sequence: CDR1 MNHNS, CDR2 SASEGT. V lost 7 bases to trimming and J lost 0 bases; unmatched junction nucleotides: 6. This CDR3 is CASKTAGSSYNEQFF. CDR3 DNA sequence: TGTGCCAGCAAGACAGCGGGGAGCTCCTACAATGAGCAGTTCTTC.

The chain recombines TRBV10-3 with TRBJ1-5, with unresolved D. V was cut by 3 bases and J by 8 bases, with 8 bases left in between. The CDR3 consists of 12 residues. Germline assignment: CDR1 ENHRY and CDR2 SYGVKD. The CDR3 loop is CAISDGDEPQHF. The CDR3 region has the DNA TGTGCCATCAGTGATGGTGATGAGCCCCAGCATTTT.

To note about this clonotype: The junction shows a germline mismatch at one end, possibly a read error. The rearrangement joins TRBV28 to TRBJ2-7, with D possibly being TRBD2 (5 bases). The CDR3 runs to 14 residues. In germline, CDR1 is MDHEN, CDR2 SYDVKM. The CDR3 loop reads CASSFAGSSYGQYF. In DNA, the CDR3 is TGTGCCAGCAGTTTCGCTGGGAGCTCCTACGGGCAGTACTTC.

This clonotype has more than one count but fewer than ten. The chain recombines TRBV20-1 with TRBJ2-7, with 7 nucleotides matching TRBD1. After removal of 0 bases from V and 7 bases from J, the junction contained 12 bases not matched to a gene. The length of the CDR3 is 15 residues. Germline CDR1 reads DFQATT; CDR2 reads SNEGSKA (reference sequence). DNA of the CDR3: TGCAGTGCTAGAGATAGAAGAGGGGGCGCTGGGGAGCAGTACTTC. The encoded protein is CSARDRRGGAGEQYF.

The rearrangement joins TRBV7-6 to TRBJ2-1; 11 bases map to TRBD1. Germline assignment: CDR1 SGHVS and CDR2 FNYEAQ. The CDR3 totals 17 residues. J was trimmed by 7 bases and V by 5 bases; bases with no gene match: 13. The CDR3: CASSPFLTGQGVNEQFF. CDR3 sequence (DNA): TGTGCCAGCAGCCCATTTCTTACGGGACAGGGGGTTAATGAGCAGTTCTTC.

The chain uses TRBV7-3 and TRBJ2-1, with D possibly TRBD1 on 6 matching bases. Trimming stripped 5 bases from V and 2 bases from J, with 13 bases between. Germline V gene sequence: CDR1 SGHTA, CDR2 FQGTGA. This CDR3 has 15 amino acids. The CDR3: CASSPWTAPYNEQFF. In nucleotides, the CDR3 is TGTGCCAGCAGCCCGTGGACAGCCCCCTACAATGAGCAGTTCTTC.

This clonotype has just a few counts. The genes are TRBV20-1 and TRBJ1-2; D not certain. The length of the CDR3 is 12 residues. Germline CDR1 is DFQATT and CDR2 is SNEGSKA (reference sequence). With 3 bases removed from V and 4 bases from J, the gap between germline ends came to 9 bases. The CDR3 DNA sequence: TGCAGTGCTAGGTGGCAGTCCTATGGCTACACCTTC. Protein sequence: CSARWQSYGYTF.

The count of this clonotype is one. Germline and junction disagree at one end, which may indicate a read error. This chain connects TRBV28 to TRBJ1-5, with no clear D. Germline CDR1 reads MDHEN; CDR2 reads SYDVKM. The CDR3 extends over 17 amino acids. The CDR3 is CASSLLSVSSSNQPQHF. CDR3 nucleotide sequence: TGTGCCAGCAGTTTATTGTCCGTGTCAAGTAGCAATCAGCCTCAGCATTTT.

This clonotype was detected a few times. This chain uses TRBV20-1 with TRBJ2-7; 11 positions agree with TRBD1. The CDR3 totals 14 residues. Trimming removed 3 bases from V and 3 bases from J; junction bases left unmatched: 4. CDR1 is DFQATT, CDR2 SNEGSKA, per germline (reference sequence). Here the CDR3 reads CSASTDRGRYEQYF. The CDR3 nucleotides are TGCAGTGCTAGTACGGACAGGGGGCGCTACGAGCAGTACTTC.

The chain recombines TRBV7-2 with TRBJ1-5; 7 bases map to TRBD1. The CDR3 contains 13 residues. Trimming removed 5 bases from V and 5 bases from J; junction bases left unmatched: 3. Looked up from germline, CDR1 is SGHTA and CDR2 is FQGNSA. CDR3 region: CASSPGQYQPQHF. The CDR3 coding sequence is TGTGCCAGCAGCCCGGGACAGTATCAGCCCCAGCATTTT.

There are a few counts of this clonotype. This chain joins TRBV9 and TRBJ1-1, with 8 bases aligning to TRBD1. Per germline, CDR1 SGDLS and CDR2 YYNGEE. Trimming took 3 bases from V and 7 from J; bases not matched to a gene: 5. The CDR3 contains 13 residues. This CDR3 is CASSAGQGYEAFF. In DNA, the CDR3 is TGTGCCAGCAGCGCCGGACAGGGATATGAAGCTTTCTTT.

V is TRBV20-1 and J is TRBJ2-7; 7 positions agree with TRBD2. The V and J ends lost 1 base and 2 bases, in that order; junction bases with no gene match: 8. This CDR3 is 15 amino acids long. Germline V gives CDR1 DFQATT, CDR2 SNEGSKA (reference sequence). The CDR3 DNA reads TGCAGTGCTAGAGCGAGGGCTAGCGGACCCTACGAGCAGTACGTC. Its translation: CSARARASGPYEQYV.

The chain is built from TRBV20-1 and TRBJ2-1; D might be TRBD1 (6 bases). V was cut by 3 bases and J by 5 bases, with 11 bases left in between. Germline values: CDR1 DFQATT, CDR2 SNEGSKA (reference sequence). This CDR3 region has 13 residues. The CDR3 DNA sequence: TGCAGTGCTAGTGAGGGGGACGACAATGAGCAGTTCTTC. Protein product: CSASEGDDNEQFF.

The genes are TRBV2 and TRBJ2-3, with 10 bases lining up with TRBD2. The CDR3 runs to 15 residues. J was trimmed by 5 bases and V by 6 bases; bases with no gene match: 8. From germline, CDR1 is SNHLY and CDR2 FYNNEI. The chain's CDR3 is CASRETSGRRDTQYF. Here the CDR3 DNA reads TGTGCCAGCAGAGAGACTAGCGGGCGTCGAGATACGCAGTATTTT.

CDR3 region: CSVETANTGELFF. CDR3 DNA: TGCAGCGTTGAGACAGCTAACACCGGGGAGCTGTTTTTT. The rearrangement links TRBV29-1 to TRBJ2-2, with D maybe TRBD1 (5 bases). The CDR3 runs 13 residues. The germline V gene has CDR1 SQVTM and CDR2 ANQGSEA. V was pared by 3 bases and J by 2 bases, with 7 bases between.

The chain has TRBV7-2 and TRBJ1-2; TRBD1 might be the D (6 bases). Germline V gene sequence: CDR1 SGHTA, CDR2 FQGNSA. The CDR3 totals 14 residues. V lost 4 bases and J 7 bases, leaving 16 bases between the germline ends. The CDR3 sequence is CASSSGLGATGYTF. CDR3 in DNA: TGTGCCAGCAGCTCAGGGCTGGGGGCGACTGGCTACACCTTC.

This clonotype was recorded a few times. The genes are TRBV12-3 or TRBV12-4 and TRBJ1-2; 11 bases match TRBD1. There are 15 residues in the CDR3. With 6 bases clipped from V and 4 bases from J, the junction kept 7 bases outside the gene matches. The CDR3 loop is CASRPTGTGGYGYTF. CDR3 sequence (DNA): TGTGCCAGCAGGCCTACTGGGACAGGGGGCTATGGCTACACCTTC.

CDR3 nucleotides: TGTGCCAGCAGCCTCGGGACTAGCGGGGTTGAGTACTTC. Translation: CASSLGTSGVEYF. The rearrangement links TRBV28 to TRBJ2-5; 13 bases map to TRBD2. With 6 bases clipped from V and 12 bases from J, the junction kept 7 bases outside the gene matches. The germline gives CDR1 MDHEN, CDR2 SYDVKM. This CDR3 has 13 amino acids. Full variable domain (rest looked up from reference TRBV28 and TRBJ2-5): DVKVTQSSRYLVKRTGEKVFLECVQDMDHENMFWYRQDPGLGLRLIYFSYDVKMKEKGDIPEGYSVSREKKERFSLILESASTNQTSMYLCASSLGTSGVEYFGPGTRLLVL.

This clonotype was counted between two and nine times. This chain joins TRBV2 and TRBJ2-3; D not certain. This CDR3 contains 13 residues. Germline V gene lookup returns CDR1 SNHLY and CDR2 FYNNEI. The V end was cut by 3 bases, the J end by 5 bases, with 9 bases between. DNA for the CDR3: TGTGCCAGCAGTGAGTCGATTGTAGATACGCAGTATTTT. Encoded protein: CASSESIVDTQYF.